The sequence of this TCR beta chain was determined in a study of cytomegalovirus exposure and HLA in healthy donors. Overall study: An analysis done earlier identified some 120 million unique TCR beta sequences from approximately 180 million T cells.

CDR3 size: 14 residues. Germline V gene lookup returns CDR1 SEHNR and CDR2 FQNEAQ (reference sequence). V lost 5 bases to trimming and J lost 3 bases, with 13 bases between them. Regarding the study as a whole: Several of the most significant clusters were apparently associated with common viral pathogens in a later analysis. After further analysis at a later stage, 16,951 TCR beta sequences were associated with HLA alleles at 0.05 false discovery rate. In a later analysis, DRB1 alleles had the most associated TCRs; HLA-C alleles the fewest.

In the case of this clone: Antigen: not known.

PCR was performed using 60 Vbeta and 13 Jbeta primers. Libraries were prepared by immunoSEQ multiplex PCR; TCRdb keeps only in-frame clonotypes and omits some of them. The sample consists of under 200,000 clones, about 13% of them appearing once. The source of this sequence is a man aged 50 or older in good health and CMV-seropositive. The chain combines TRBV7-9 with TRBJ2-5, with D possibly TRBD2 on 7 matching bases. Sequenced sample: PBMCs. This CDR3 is CASSQAGAEETQYF. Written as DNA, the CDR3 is TGTGCCAGCAGCCAGGCGGGGGCGGAAGAGACCCAGTACTTC.